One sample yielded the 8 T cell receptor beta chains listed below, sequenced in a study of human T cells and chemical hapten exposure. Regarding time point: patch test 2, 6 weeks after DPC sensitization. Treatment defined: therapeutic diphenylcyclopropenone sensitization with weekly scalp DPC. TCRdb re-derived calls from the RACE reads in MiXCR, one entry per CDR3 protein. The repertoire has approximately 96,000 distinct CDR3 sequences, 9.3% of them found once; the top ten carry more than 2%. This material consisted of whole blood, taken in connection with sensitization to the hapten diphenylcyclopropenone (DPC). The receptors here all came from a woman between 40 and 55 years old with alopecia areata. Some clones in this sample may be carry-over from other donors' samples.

CDR3 loop: CASSLKGYGYTF. Here the CDR3 DNA reads TGTGCCAGCAGTTTGAAGGGGTATGGCTACACCTTC. The chain links TRBV28 to TRBJ1-2, with a possible D match to TRBD1 (5 bases). Germline values: CDR1 MDHEN, CDR2 SYDVKM. The CDR3 length is 12 residues. Trimming removed 3 bases from V and 5 bases from J, with 7 bases in between.

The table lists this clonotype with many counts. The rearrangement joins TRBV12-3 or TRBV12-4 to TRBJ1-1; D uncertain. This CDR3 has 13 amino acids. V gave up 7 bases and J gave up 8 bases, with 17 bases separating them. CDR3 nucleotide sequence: TGTGCCAGCACCCCCAGCCGGTTAGGAGAAGCTTTCTTT. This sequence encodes CASTPSRLGEAFF.

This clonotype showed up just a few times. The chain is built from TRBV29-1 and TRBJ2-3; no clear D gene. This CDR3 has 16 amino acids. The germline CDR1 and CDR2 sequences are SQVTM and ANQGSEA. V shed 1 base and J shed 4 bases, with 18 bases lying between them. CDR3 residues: CSVEARGAFVPDTQYF. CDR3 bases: TGCAGCGTTGAAGCGAGAGGTGCTTTCGTCCCAGATACGCAGTATTTT.

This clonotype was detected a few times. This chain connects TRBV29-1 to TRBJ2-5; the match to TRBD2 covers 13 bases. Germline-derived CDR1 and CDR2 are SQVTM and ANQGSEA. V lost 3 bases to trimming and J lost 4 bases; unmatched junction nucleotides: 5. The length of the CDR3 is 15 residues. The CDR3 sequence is CSVDLWTSGRETQYF. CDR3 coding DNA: TGCAGCGTTGACTTATGGACTAGCGGGAGAGAGACCCAGTACTTC.

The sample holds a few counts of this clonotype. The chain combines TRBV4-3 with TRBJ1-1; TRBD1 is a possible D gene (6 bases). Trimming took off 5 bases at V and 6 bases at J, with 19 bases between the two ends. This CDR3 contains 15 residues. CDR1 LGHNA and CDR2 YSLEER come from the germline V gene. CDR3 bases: TGCGCCAGCAGCGCAAACAGGGTCGATGGGCCTGAAGCTTTCTTT. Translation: CASSANRVDGPEAFF.

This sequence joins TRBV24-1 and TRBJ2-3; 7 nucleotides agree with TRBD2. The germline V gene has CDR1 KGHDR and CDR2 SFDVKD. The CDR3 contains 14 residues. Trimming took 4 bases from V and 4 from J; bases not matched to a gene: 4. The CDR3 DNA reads TGTGCCACCAGTGACCGGGACTACGCAGATACGCAGTATTTT. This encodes CATSDRDYADTQYF.

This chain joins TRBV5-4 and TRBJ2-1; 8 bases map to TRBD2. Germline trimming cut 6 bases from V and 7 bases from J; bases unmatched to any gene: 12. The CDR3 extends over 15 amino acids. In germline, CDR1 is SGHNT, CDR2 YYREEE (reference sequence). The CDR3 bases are TGTGCCAGCATGGTTACGGGAGGGCCTCGTAATGAGCAGTTCTTC. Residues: CASMVTGGPRNEQFF.

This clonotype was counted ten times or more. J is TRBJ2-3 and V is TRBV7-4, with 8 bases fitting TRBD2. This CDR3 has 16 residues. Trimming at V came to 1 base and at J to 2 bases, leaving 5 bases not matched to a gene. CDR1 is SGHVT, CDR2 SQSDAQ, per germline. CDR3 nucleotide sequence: TGTGCCAGCAGCTTAGGAAGCGGGAGAATCACAGATACGCAGTATTTT. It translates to CASSLGSGRITDTQYF.